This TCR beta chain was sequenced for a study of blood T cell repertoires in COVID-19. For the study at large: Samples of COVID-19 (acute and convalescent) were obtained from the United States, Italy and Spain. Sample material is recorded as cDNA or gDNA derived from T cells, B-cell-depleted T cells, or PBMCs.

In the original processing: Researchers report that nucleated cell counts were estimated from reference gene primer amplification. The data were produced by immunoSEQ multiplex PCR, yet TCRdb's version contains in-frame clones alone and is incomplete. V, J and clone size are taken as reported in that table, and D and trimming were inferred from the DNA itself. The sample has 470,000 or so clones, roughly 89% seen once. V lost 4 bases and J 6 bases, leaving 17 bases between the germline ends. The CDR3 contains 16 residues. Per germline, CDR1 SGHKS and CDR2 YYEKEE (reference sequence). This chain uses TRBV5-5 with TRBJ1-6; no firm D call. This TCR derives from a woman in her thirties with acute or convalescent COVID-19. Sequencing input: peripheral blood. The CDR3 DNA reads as TGTGCCAGCAGCGAGCTCGGAGAGGGATTTAATTCACCCCTCCACTTT. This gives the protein CASSELGEGFNSPLHF. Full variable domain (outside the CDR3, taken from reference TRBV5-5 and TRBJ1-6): DAGVTQSPTHLIKTRGQQVTLRCSPISGHKSVSWYQQVLGQGPQFIFQYYEKEERGRGNFPDRFSARQFPNYSSELNVNALLLGDSALYLCASSELGEGFNSPLHFGNGTRLTVT.